The 27 T cell receptor beta chains listed next were all sequenced from one sample in a study of cytomegalovirus exposure and HLA in healthy donors. PCR primers comprised 60 Vbeta and 13 Jbeta primers. The assay was immunoSEQ multiplex PCR, and TCRdb's table has in-frame clones only and misses some. This sample has under 200,000 clones, with around 84% found just once. The sample taken for sequencing was PBMCs. Receptors originate from a man aged 18 to 35 in good health and CMV-seronegative.

The chain combines TRBV30 with TRBJ1-2; tentative D call: TRBD1 (5 bases). Trimming cost V 2 bases and J 14 bases, with 24 bases left between them. CDR1 and CDR2 from the germline V gene are GTSNPN and SVGIG (reference sequence). This CDR3 spans 14 amino acids. The DNA for the CDR3 is TGTGCCTGGAGTCCAGACAGCACTCCTCTGGCGCGGACCTTC. It encodes CAWSPDSTPLARTF.

The chain employs TRBV6-5 and TRBJ1-1, with a possible D match to TRBD1 (5 bases). Trimming shortened V by 2 bases and J by 4 bases, and 14 bases separated the two germline ends. This CDR3 is 15 amino acids long. Germline V gene sequence: CDR1 MNHEY, CDR2 SVGAGI. Here the CDR3 DNA reads TGTGCCAGCAGTTACCAGACCGGGGGGACCACTGAAGCTTTCTTT. Translation gives CASSYQTGGTTEAFF.

The V gene is TRBV11-3, the J gene TRBJ2-2, with D perhaps TRBD2 (5 bases). Germline CDR1 is SGHNT and CDR2 is YENEEA. CDR3 length: 13 residues. Trimming stripped 5 bases from V and 6 bases from J, with 10 bases between. CDR3 sequence (DNA): TGTGCCAGCAGCCGGACTGGACCCGGGGAGCTGTTTTTT. Translated: CASSRTGPGELFF.

The chain links TRBV23-1 to TRBJ1-2; tentative D call: TRBD1 (5 bases). TRBV23-1 is placed among ORFs of uncertain function. The V end was cut by 7 bases, the J end by 8 bases, with 29 bases between. This CDR3 comprises 17 residues. The CDR3 DNA is TGCGCCAGCACCCAGTCCTGGCCCGGGACTCCGCGTGAGGGCTACACCTTC. Residues: CASTQSWPGTPREGYTF.

The rearrangement joins TRBV7-2 to TRBJ2-7, with D tentatively TRBD2 (6 bases). Per the germline V gene, CDR1 is SGHTA and CDR2 is FQGNSA. The CDR3 sequence is 14 residues long. V was shortened by 4 bases and J by 3 bases, with 13 bases between the two germline ends. CDR3 residues: CASSWMGGGYEQYF. In nucleotides, the CDR3 is TGTGCCAGCAGCTGGATGGGAGGAGGCTACGAGCAGTACTTC.

The chain employs TRBV28 and TRBJ1-2, with 9 positions matching TRBD1. The V gene end was trimmed by 2 bases and the J gene end by 4 bases; junction bases not matched to a gene: 8. This CDR3 comprises 16 residues. Germline V CDR1 and CDR2: MDHEN, SYDVKM. The CDR3 is CASSLISGQGSYGYTF. In DNA, the CDR3 is TGTGCCAGCAGTTTAATCTCGGGACAGGGAAGCTATGGCTACACCTTC.

The chain recombines TRBV6-6 with TRBJ2-7; 8 bases agree with TRBD1. Germline CDR1 is MNHNY and CDR2 is SVGAGI (reference sequence). The CDR3 is 13 amino acids. V gave up 6 bases and J gave up 8 bases; unmatched junction bases: 9. CDR3 in amino acids: CASRTEDREKQYF. CDR3 nucleotide sequence: TGTGCCAGCAGGACCGAGGACAGGGAAAAGCAGTACTTC.

The rearrangement uses TRBV7-3 and TRBJ2-5; TRBD2 might be the D (6 bases). With the DNA end fitting TRBJ2-7 better, the J assignment may be wrong. CDR1 SGHTA and CDR2 FQGTGA come from the germline V gene. CDR3 length: 14 amino acids. The CDR3 reads CASSLHRESYEQYF. CDR3 nucleotide sequence: TGTGCCAGCAGCTTACACCGGGAGTCCTACGAGCAGTACTTC.

This sequence joins TRBV5-1 and TRBJ2-7; D gene uncertain. CDR1 and CDR2 (germline): SGHRS, YFSETQ. V was clipped by 4 bases and J by 13 bases, with 15 bases between them. CDR3 size: 11 residues. As DNA, the CDR3 is TGCGCCAGCAGCGGTGGGCGCATTGAATACTTC. Its translation is CASSGGRIEYF.

The gene calls are TRBV10-3 and TRBJ2-5; TRBD2 might be the D (6 bases). CDR3 length equals 15 residues. Between the trimmed V and J ends, which lost 0 bases and 1 base, there was a span of 9 bases. Germline V gene data show CDR1 as ENHRY and CDR2 as SYGVKD. CDR3 sequence (DNA): TGTGCCATCAGTGAGTCGGGCGGGACCCAAGAGACCCAGTACTTC. Translating gives CAISESGGTQETQYF.

V is TRBV9 and J is TRBJ2-7, with 7 bases lining up with TRBD2. The CDR3 has 14 residues. Germline-derived CDR1 and CDR2 are SGDLS and YYNGEE. V trimming: 0 bases; J trimming: 4 bases; junction bases outside the gene matches: 4. CDR3: CASSVGPGGYEQYF. The CDR3 DNA is TGTGCCAGCAGCGTAGGACCGGGGGGTTACGAGCAGTACTTC. Using reference TRBV9 and TRBJ2-7 for the parts outside the CDR3, the full variable domain is DSGVTQTPKHLITATGQRVTLRCSPRSGDLSVYWYQQSLDQGLQFLIQYYNGEERAKGNILERFSAQQFPDLHSELNLSSLELGDSALYFCASSVGPGGYEQYFGPGTRLTVT.

The chain joins TRBV5-4 to TRBJ1-6; 8 positions match TRBD1. The V segment lost 3 bases and the J segment 7 bases; nucleotides outside the gene matches: 6. From germline, CDR1 is SGHNT and CDR2 YYREEE (reference sequence). The CDR3 length is 15 residues. The CDR3 sequence: CASSYPGQANSPLHF. In DNA, the CDR3 is TGTGCCAGCAGCTATCCGGGACAGGCAAATTCACCCCTCCACTTT.

The chain couples TRBV28 to TRBJ2-7; TRBD1 might be the D (5 bases). The germline CDR1 and CDR2 sequences are MDHEN and SYDVKM. Trimming pared 10 bases from V and 3 bases from J, leaving 10 bases between. CDR3 length equals 11 residues. CDR3 nucleotides: TGTGCCACCGGCAGGGTCTACGAGCAGTACTTC. Residues: CATGRVYEQYF.

The chain recombines TRBV19 with TRBJ2-1; TRBD2 agrees at 10 bases. The CDR3 totals 14 residues. CDR1 and CDR2 from the germline V gene are LNHDA and SQIVND (reference sequence). Trimming cost V 7 bases and J 5 bases; bases outside gene matches: 5. CDR3 in amino acids: CASKAGGVNNEQFF. The CDR3 nucleotides are TGTGCCAGTAAAGCGGGAGGGGTTAACAATGAGCAGTTCTTC.

The chain recombines TRBV28 with TRBJ2-2; no firm D call. Germline CDR1 MDHEN, CDR2 SYDVKM. Trimming stripped 8 bases from V and 6 bases from J, with 13 bases between. CDR3 length: 13 amino acids. CDR3 nucleotides: TGTGCCAGCGGAGCCTGGCCCCCCGGGGAGCTGTTTTTT. It encodes CASGAWPPGELFF.

The V call is TRBV15, the J call TRBJ2-1, with D possibly TRBD2 on 5 matching bases. Germline values: CDR1 LNHNV, CDR2 YYDKDF (reference sequence). V dropped 0 bases and J dropped 1 base, with 13 bases sitting between them. The CDR3 spans 17 residues. CDR3: CATSRDATRGSYNEQFF. The CDR3 DNA follows: TGTGCCACCAGCAGAGATGCGACACGGGGTTCCTACAATGAGCAGTTCTTC.

The chain employs TRBV10-1 and TRBJ1-5; 7 nucleotides match TRBD1. This CDR3 spans 17 amino acids. J lost 1 base, V lost 1 base, and 7 bases had no gene match. Germline V CDR1 and CDR2: WNHNN, SYGVQD (reference sequence). DNA for the CDR3: TGCGCCAGCAGTGAGTGGACACAGGGGAAGAGCAATCAGCCCCAGCATTTT. Residues: CASSEWTQGKSNQPQHF.

The chain recombines TRBV28 with TRBJ2-5, with 8 bases fitting TRBD1. The tail of the sequence fits TRBJ2-7 better, so the J call may be wrong. The CDR3 length is 14 residues. In germline, CDR1 is MDHEN, CDR2 SYDVKM. The CDR3 coding sequence is TGTGCCAGCAGTCCAGGGGGCACCTCCTACGAGCAGTACTTC. Protein sequence: CASSPGGTSYEQYF.

The rearrangement joins TRBV28 to TRBJ2-7; 7 bases align to TRBD2. Germline CDR1 and CDR2: MDHEN and SYDVKM. V was pared by 6 bases and J by 0 bases, with 8 bases of the junction left unmatched. The CDR3 totals 15 residues. Here the CDR3 DNA reads TGTGCCAGCAGCCCGCTGGGGAGGGGCTCCTACGAGCAGTACTTC. Residues: CASSPLGRGSYEQYF.

The chain uses TRBV14 and TRBJ2-1; 14 bases line up with TRBD2. Germline CDR1 is SGHDN and CDR2 is FVKESK. Trimming at V came to 3 bases and at J to 9 bases, leaving 4 bases not matched to a gene. The CDR3 spans 15 residues. CDR3 protein: CASSQTSGRAGEQFF. As DNA, the CDR3 is TGTGCCAGCAGCCAGACTAGCGGGAGGGCTGGTGAGCAGTTCTTC.

This sequence joins TRBV28 and TRBJ1-2, with 7 bases that match TRBD1. CDR1 is MDHEN, CDR2 SYDVKM, per germline. The V gene end was trimmed by 4 bases and the J gene end by 2 bases; junction bases not matched to a gene: 4. CDR3 length: 14 amino acids. This CDR3 is CASSSGTDNYGYTF. The CDR3 DNA reads TGTGCCAGCAGTTCGGGGACAGACAACTATGGCTACACCTTC.

This rearrangement joins TRBV5-1 to TRBJ1-5, with D perhaps TRBD1 (5 bases). This CDR3 has 13 amino acids. Germline V gene lookup returns CDR1 SGHRS and CDR2 YFSETQ. V dropped 4 bases and J dropped 4 bases, with 9 bases sitting between them. The CDR3 sequence: CASSRAGNQPQHF. CDR3 sequence (DNA): TGCGCCAGCAGCAGAGCAGGGAATCAGCCCCAGCATTTT.

The V call is TRBV4-3, the J call TRBJ2-7, with 11 nucleotides matching TRBD2. V dropped 0 bases and J dropped 4; count of bases not matched to a gene: 5. The CDR3 sequence is 16 residues long. Germline V gene data show CDR1 as LGHNA and CDR2 as YSLEER. The DNA for the CDR3 is TGCGCCAGCAGCCAAGACCCTAGCGGGAGGTCTTACGAGCAGTACTTC. This translates into CASSQDPSGRSYEQYF.

There are a few counts of this clone. This chain joins TRBV19 and TRBJ1-1; no reliable D call. Germline V gene sequence: CDR1 LNHDA, CDR2 SQIVND (reference sequence). The V and J ends lost 1 base and 5 bases respectively, with 11 bases between them. This CDR3 has 14 amino acids. The DNA for the CDR3 is TGTGCCAGTAGTATAGGACTCCGGGAGACTGAAGCTTTCTTT. This gives the protein CASSIGLRETEAFF.

DNA of the CDR3: TGTGCCTGGAGTGTACGAGCCGATCAGCCCCAGCATTTT. Amino acids: CAWSVRADQPQHF. J is TRBJ1-5 and V is TRBV30; no firm D call. This CDR3 has 13 amino acids. CDR1 is GTSNPN, CDR2 SVGIG, per germline (reference sequence). Trimming stripped 0 bases from V and 5 bases from J, with 8 bases between.

This rearrangement joins TRBV10-3 to TRBJ1-3; TRBD1 matches at 8 bases. The CDR3 extends over 11 amino acids. CDR1 is ENHRY, CDR2 SYGVKD, per germline. The V segment lost 11 bases and the J segment 4 bases; nucleotides outside the gene matches: 1. CDR3 coding DNA: TGTGCCTCAGGGGGCGGAAACACCATATATTTT. As protein: CASGGGNTIYF.

This clone was detected only once. The rearrangement uses TRBV28 and TRBJ1-2, with D hard to call. CDR3 size: 13 residues. Germline CDR1 is MDHEN and CDR2 is SYDVKM. Trimming shortened V by 6 bases and J by 4 bases, and 12 bases separated the two germline ends. The CDR3 DNA reads TGTGCCAGCAGGCGGGAGAGGGCCTATGGCTACACCTTC. This gives the protein CASRRERAYGYTF.